This T cell receptor beta chain was documented in a study of beta chain features in type 1 diabetes. Findings of the study overall: Naive, central memory and Treg TCRB repertoires seemed to resemble each other more closely in patients than they did in healthy donors.

Via CD45RO/CCR7/CD25/CD127/CD95/CD27, cells of the CD4+ naive, central memory, regulatory and stem cell-like memory subsets were sorted. With 8 bases clipped from V and 3 bases from J, the junction kept 11 bases outside the gene matches. The CDR3 has 15 amino acids. Germline CDR1 reads MGHDK; CDR2 reads SYGVNS. Expressed TCRB transcripts were sequenced, since all the RNA that had been isolated was reverse transcribed. Assay used: immunoSEQ multiplex PCR; TCRdb lists only in-frame clones, some missing. The table shows fewer than 650,000 clones, with 15% to 17% occurring only once. This clone showed up just a few times. Antigen: not known.

The source of this sequence is a young man in good health. The chain recombines TRBV25-1 with TRBJ2-7, with TRBD2 matching 9 bases. The sequenced material came from naive CD4+ T cells from blood. The CDR3 region is CASRRALAGIYEQYF. In DNA, the CDR3 is TGTGCCAGCCGTCGTGCGCTAGCGGGGATCTACGAGCAGTACTTC.